Presented here are 32 T cell receptor beta chains from one specimen sequenced in a study of PD-1 blockade in classical Hodgkin lymphoma. Method: immunoSEQ multiplex PCR; TCRdb's copy keeps in-frame clones and lacks some. This sample has fewer than 30,000 clones, with over 75% found just once. The time point is: cycle 4 day 1 (C4D1), after less than 7 weeks of nivolumab. Every patient relapsed after autologous stem cell transplantation, and brentuximab vedotin exposure varied. Negative magnetic selection isolated CD4+ T cells from thawed PBMCs. This specimen was CD4+ T cells from blood, taken before the fourth cycle of nivolumab. The receptors were sampled from a human donor with classical Hodgkin lymphoma.

J is TRBJ2-7 and V is TRBV10-3, with 8 bases lining up with TRBD1. Germline loops: CDR1 ENHRY, CDR2 SYGVKD. This CDR3 comprises 12 residues. V dropped 8 bases and J dropped 2; count of bases not matched to a gene: 2. CDR3 nucleotides: TGTGCCATCGGGGGACAGGCCTACGAGCAGTACTTC. It encodes CAIGGQAYEQYF.

This sequence joins TRBV4-1 and TRBJ2-3; the D is unclear. This CDR3 has 15 amino acids. V was shortened by 1 base and J by 0 bases, with 8 bases between the two germline ends. Germline V gene sequence: CDR1 MGHRA, CDR2 YSYEKL. CDR3 loop: CASSQARTSTDTQYF. The CDR3 bases are TGCGCCAGCAGCCAAGCGAGAACTAGCACAGATACGCAGTATTTT.

The chain employs TRBV10-3 and TRBJ1-2, with TRBD1 matching 7 bases. V shed 6 bases and J 8 bases; nucleotides not matched to a gene: 9. CDR3 size: 13 residues. The germline V gene has CDR1 ENHRY and CDR2 SYGVKD. CDR3 DNA: TGTGCCATCAGGGAGACAGGGTCGGACGGCTACACCTTC. It specifies CAIRETGSDGYTF.

The genes are TRBV5-6 and TRBJ1-5; TRBD1 matches at 7 bases. Germline values: CDR1 SGHDT, CDR2 YYEEEE. The CDR3 is made up of 15 amino acids. V was clipped by 4 bases and J by 2 bases; unmatched bases: 6. The CDR3 DNA follows: TGTGCCAGCAGCAGAGGGGGCAGGGGCAATCAGCCCCAGCATTTT. Protein sequence: CASSRGGRGNQPQHF. Supplemented by reference TRBV5-6 and TRBJ1-5, the full variable domain reads DAGVTQSPTHLIKTRGQQVTLRCSPKSGHDTVSWYQQALGQGPQFIFQYYEEEERQRGNFPDRFSGHQFPNYSSELNVNALLLGDSALYLCASSRGGRGNQPQHFGDGTRLSIL.

This clone was found once. The chain recombines TRBV2 with TRBJ2-2, with 9 bases aligning to TRBD1. CDR1 SNHLY and CDR2 FYNNEI come from the germline V gene. This CDR3 contains 14 residues. With 7 bases clipped from V and 3 bases from J, the junction kept 3 bases outside the gene matches. CDR3 in amino acids: CASTGQGDTGELFF. The CDR3 coding sequence is TGTGCCAGCACGGGACAGGGTGACACCGGGGAGCTGTTTTTT.

This clone has just a few counts. The chain has TRBV28 and TRBJ2-1; D is uncertain. Trimming removed 3 bases from V and 9 bases from J, with 3 bases in between. The CDR3 extends over 10 amino acids. Germline loops: CDR1 MDHEN, CDR2 SYDVKM. The CDR3 protein is CASSFGEQFF. For the CDR3, the DNA is TGTGCCAGCAGTTTTGGTGAGCAGTTCTTC.

The V call is TRBV6-5, the J call TRBJ2-5; D is unresolved. This CDR3 has 12 residues. The germline V and J ends were trimmed by 0 bases and 5 bases, with 4 bases remaining between them. Germline V gene lookup returns CDR1 MNHEY and CDR2 SVGAGI. DNA for the CDR3: TGTGCCAGCAGTTACTCGGGGGAGACCCAGTACTTC. Its protein is CASSYSGETQYF.

V gene TRBV6-5 combines with J gene TRBJ2-7; TRBD2 agrees at 9 bases. With V trimmed by 8 bases and J by 4 bases, 12 bases remained unmatched. CDR3 length equals 15 residues. Germline CDR1 MNHEY, CDR2 SVGAGI. CDR3 loop: CASAQPGTSIYEQYF. CDR3 DNA: TGTGCCAGCGCCCAGCCCGGGACTAGCATATACGAGCAGTACTTC.

The V and J genes are TRBV6-1 and TRBJ2-1; D remains ambiguous. This CDR3 contains 12 residues. Germline V gene data show CDR1 as MNHNS and CDR2 as SASEGT. V was shortened by 6 bases and J by 7 bases, with 10 bases between the two germline ends. The CDR3: CASRNFFNEQFF. DNA of the CDR3: TGTGCCAGCAGGAACTTTTTTAATGAGCAGTTCTTC.

The V and J genes are TRBV2 and TRBJ2-3; D is possibly TRBD2 (5 bases). The CDR3 contains 14 residues. V lost 6 bases and J lost 5, with 15 bases in between. The germline V gene encodes CDR1 SNHLY and CDR2 FYNNEI. The CDR3 reads CASRYAEAVDTQYF. DNA for the CDR3: TGTGCCAGCAGATACGCGGAGGCCGTAGATACGCAGTATTTT.

The chain has TRBV28 and TRBJ2-3; the match to TRBD2 covers 9 bases. Germline assignment: CDR1 MDHEN and CDR2 SYDVKM. This CDR3 is 14 amino acids long. With 5 bases clipped from V and 4 bases from J, the junction kept 4 bases outside the gene matches. The CDR3 sequence is CASSGAGGSDTQYF. CDR3 nucleotides: TGTGCCAGCAGTGGGGCGGGAGGGTCAGATACGCAGTATTTT.

The V and J genes are TRBV7-8 and TRBJ1-5; no reliable D call. V lost 1 base and J 5 bases, leaving 6 bases between the germline ends. The CDR3 extends over 13 amino acids. Germline CDR1 is SGHVS and CDR2 is FQNEAQ. DNA for the CDR3: TGTGCCAGCAGCTTAGGAAGAGATCAGCCCCAGCATTTT. Its protein product is CASSLGRDQPQHF.

V and J are TRBV20-1 and TRBJ2-3; D is unclear. From germline, CDR1 is DFQATT and CDR2 SNEGSKA (reference sequence). The CDR3 is made up of 11 amino acids. V lost 5 bases and J 6 bases, leaving 9 bases between the germline ends. CDR3 sequence reads: CSAPRLDTQYF. DNA for the CDR3: TGCAGTGCTCCGCGTCTGGATACGCAGTATTTT.

The V and J genes are TRBV5-1 and TRBJ1-2; D remains ambiguous. Germline-derived CDR1 and CDR2 are SGHRS and YFSETQ. The ends were cut back, 6 bases at V and 0 bases at J, with 12 bases in the middle. The CDR3 length is 14 residues. Here the CDR3 DNA reads TGCGCCAGCACCCTGGACCCCTCTAACTATGGCTACACCTTC. This sequence encodes CASTLDPSNYGYTF.

This sequence joins TRBV7-3 and TRBJ1-6; D is undetermined. This CDR3 contains 13 residues. Germline V CDR1 and CDR2: SGHTA, FQGTGA. V was trimmed by 3 bases and J by 7 bases, leaving 7 bases between them. Here the CDR3 reads CASSLGTNSPLHF. The CDR3 bases are TGTGCCAGCAGCTTGGGCACAAATTCACCCCTCCACTTT.

The gene calls are TRBV19 and TRBJ2-3; 11 bases map to TRBD2. Germline V CDR1 and CDR2: LNHDA, SQIVND (reference sequence). V lost 4 bases to trimming and J lost 1 base; unmatched junction nucleotides: 7. This CDR3 is built from 17 residues. This chain's CDR3 is CASSTGALAGGTDTQYF. CDR3 nucleotide sequence: TGTGCCAGTAGTACCGGGGCACTAGCGGGGGGCACAGATACGCAGTATTTT. Using reference TRBV19 and TRBJ2-3 for the parts outside the CDR3, the full variable domain is DGGITQSPKYLFRKEGQNVTLSCEQNLNHDAMYWYRQDPGQGLRLIYYSQIVNDFQKGDIAEGYSVSREKKESFPLTVTSAQKNPTAFYLCASSTGALAGGTDTQYFGPGTRLTVL.

V is TRBV19 and J is TRBJ2-7; 9 bases line up with TRBD1. Germline loops: CDR1 LNHDA, CDR2 SQIVND (reference sequence). This CDR3 has 15 amino acids. V shed 3 bases and J 3 bases; nucleotides not matched to a gene: 6. CDR3: CASSISGTGSYEQYF. Here the CDR3 DNA reads TGTGCCAGTAGTATTTCCGGGACAGGGAGCTACGAGCAGTACTTC. The whole variable domain, remainder taken from reference TRBV19 and TRBJ2-7, is DGGITQSPKYLFRKEGQNVTLSCEQNLNHDAMYWYRQDPGQGLRLIYYSQIVNDFQKGDIAEGYSVSREKKESFPLTVTSAQKNPTAFYLCASSISGTGSYEQYFGPGTRLTVT.

CDR3 sequence: CASSPLPINYGYTF. CDR3 nucleotides: TGCGCCAGCAGCCCCCTGCCGATTAACTATGGCTACACCTTC. The genes are TRBV5-1 and TRBJ1-2; D not resolved. Per germline, CDR1 SGHRS and CDR2 YFSETQ. The CDR3 consists of 14 residues. Trimming took off 4 bases at V and 1 base at J, with 11 bases between the two ends.

This clone was seen more than once but under ten times. The rearrangement links TRBV7-9 to TRBJ2-1, with 8 positions matching TRBD1. The CDR3 is 14 residues long. CDR1 SEHNR and CDR2 FQNEAQ come from the germline V gene (reference sequence). The trim removed 4 bases at V and 4 bases at J, leaving 3 bases unmatched. The CDR3: CASSSQGAYNEQFF. CDR3 DNA: TGTGCCAGCAGCTCGCAGGGGGCGTACAATGAGCAGTTCTTC.

This rearrangement joins TRBV6-6 to TRBJ2-1, with 11 bases fitting TRBD2. The CDR3 totals 16 residues. The V gene end was trimmed by 6 bases and the J gene end by 9 bases; junction bases not matched to a gene: 13. Germline V CDR1 and CDR2: MNHNY, SVGAGI (reference sequence). CDR3 loop: CASSLLLAGARSEQFF. CDR3 sequence (DNA): TGTGCCAGCAGCCTACTACTAGCGGGAGCTAGAAGTGAGCAGTTCTTC.

The chain employs TRBV10-3 and TRBJ2-7, with D possibly TRBD1 on 5 matching bases. This CDR3 spans 13 amino acids. In germline, CDR1 is ENHRY, CDR2 SYGVKD. Deletions cut 4 bases from V and 0 bases from J, with 7 bases between. The CDR3 spells CAISGQYSYEQYF. The CDR3 DNA follows: TGTGCCATCAGTGGACAGTACTCCTACGAGCAGTACTTC.

This chain uses TRBV11-1 with TRBJ2-5; no definite D call. Per the germline V gene, CDR1 is SGHAT and CDR2 is FQDESV (reference sequence). With 5 bases removed from V and 4 bases from J, the gap between germline ends came to 11 bases. This CDR3 is 13 amino acids long. CDR3 nucleotides: TGTGCCAGCAGCCAGGACCGGGCAGAGACCCAGTACTTC. This sequence encodes CASSQDRAETQYF.

The chain links TRBV4-1 to TRBJ2-3; perhaps D is TRBD1 or TRBD2 (5 bases each). Per germline, CDR1 MGHRA and CDR2 YSYEKL. V lost 3 bases, J lost 5 bases, and 12 bases lay in between. CDR3 length equals 14 residues. CDR3 nucleotide sequence: TGCGCCAGCAGCCATCGGGACCGCCAAGATACGCAGTATTTT. The encoded protein is CASSHRDRQDTQYF.

This clone has more than one count but fewer than ten. The gene calls are TRBV6-6 and TRBJ2-3; D gene ambiguous. The ends were cut back, 5 bases at V and 0 bases at J, with 3 bases in the middle. This CDR3 spans 12 amino acids. Germline loops: CDR1 MNHNY, CDR2 SVGAGI (reference sequence). For the CDR3, the DNA is TGTGCCAGCAGTATCAGCACAGATACGCAGTATTTT. Its translation: CASSISTDTQYF.

The chain uses TRBV19 and TRBJ2-7, with 11 bases identical to TRBD2. V gave up 8 bases and J gave up 4 bases; unmatched junction bases: 7. The CDR3 runs 14 residues. The germline V gene has CDR1 LNHDA and CDR2 SQIVND (reference sequence). The CDR3 nucleotides read TGTGCCAGTTCTATGGGGACTAGCGGATACGAGCAGTACTTC. It specifies CASSMGTSGYEQYF.

The CDR3 loop reads CAWGDREPQYF. As DNA, the CDR3 is TGTGCCTGGGGAGACAGGGAGCCGCAGTATTTT. The V gene is TRBV30, the J gene TRBJ2-3; TRBD1 aligns across 7 bases. V gave up 5 bases and J gave up 10 bases; unmatched junction bases: 6. Germline V CDR1 and CDR2: GTSNPN, SVGIG (reference sequence). CDR3 length equals 11 residues.

V and J are TRBV6-5 and TRBJ2-5; 11 positions match TRBD2. V shed 6 bases and J 1 base; nucleotides not matched to a gene: 1. The CDR3 sequence is 14 residues long. Germline CDR1 is MNHEY and CDR2 is SVGAGI. CDR3 DNA sequence: TGTGCCAGCAGACTAGCGGGGGTCCAAGAGACCCAGTACTTC. It translates to CASRLAGVQETQYF.

The genes are TRBV5-1 and TRBJ2-3, with 7 bases matching TRBD2. CDR1 is SGHRS, CDR2 YFSETQ, per germline. The CDR3 totals 15 residues. The V and J ends lost 1 base and 0 bases, in that order; junction bases with no gene match: 2. DNA of the CDR3: TGCGCCAGCAGCTTGAATAGCGGGAGCACAGATACGCAGTATTTT. This translates into CASSLNSGSTDTQYF.

This clone was seen just once. The chain joins TRBV6-6 to TRBJ1-6, with TRBD1 identical over 12 bases. Trimming took 2 bases from V and 6 from J; bases not matched to a gene: 2. The CDR3 is 16 residues long. The germline V gene has CDR1 MNHNY and CDR2 SVGAGI (reference sequence). In DNA form, the CDR3 reads TGTGCCAGCAGTTACGGGACAGGGGGCGGTAATTCACCCCTCCACTTT. Protein sequence: CASSYGTGGGNSPLHF.

The chain joins TRBV18 to TRBJ2-3, with 10 bases matching TRBD2. Trimming cost V 1 base and J 6 bases; bases outside gene matches: 7. Looked up from germline, CDR1 is KGHSH and CDR2 is LQKENI. CDR3 length equals 16 residues. CDR3 coding DNA: TGTGCCAGCTCACCACGGGAGCGGGAGGGTCCCGATACGCAGTATTTT. As protein: CASSPREREGPDTQYF.

This chain joins TRBV19 and TRBJ2-3; D is uncertain. The length of the CDR3 is 13 residues. Germline V gene data show CDR1 as LNHDA and CDR2 as SQIVND (reference sequence). V lost 0 bases and J lost 4, with 5 bases in between. The CDR3 nucleotides are TGTGCCAGTAGTATAGAACTTCCAGATACGCAGTATTTT. This translates into CASSIELPDTQYF.

The chain carries TRBV4-2 and TRBJ2-3, with D unresolved. This CDR3 contains 14 residues. In germline, CDR1 is LGHNA, CDR2 YNFKEQ. V lost 4 bases and J lost 3, with 11 bases in between. CDR3 bases: TGTGCCAGCAGCCGTGAGTTGGGAACAGATACGCAGTATTTT. Its protein product is CASSRELGTDTQYF.